This entry is about one TCR beta chain. Its matching antigen is unknown. This entry belongs to a study of T-cell memory formation after mild COVID-19. Findings of the study overall: There were some responding clones in pre-infection memory, which suggested that cross-reactive memory had joined.

TCRdb called the 5' RACE reads again in MiXCR, with one record for every CDR3 protein. Of about 200,000 distinct CDR3 sequences in the sample, roughly 17% were seen once. V gave up 8 bases and J gave up 4 bases, with 15 bases separating them. Germline loops: CDR1 SEHNR, CDR2 FQNEAQ (reference sequence). The CDR3 has 13 residues. What was sequenced was PBMCs or a T cell subset sorted from them (not recorded which). The chain links TRBV7-9 to TRBJ2-7, with D unclear. The sequence was obtained from an adult woman who had mild COVID-19 (a few samples of this study predate the infection). Cell type and time point are not known. The CDR3 nucleotides read TGTGCCAGCGCGAAAGAATGGATTTACGAGCAGTACTTC. It specifies CASAKEWIYEQYF. The full variable domain, in which reference TRBV7-9 and TRBJ2-7 provide the parts outside the CDR3, is DTGVSQNPRHKITKRGQNVTFRCDPISEHNRLYWYRQTLGQGPEFLTYFQNEAQLEKSRLLSDRFSAERPKGSFSTLEIQRTEQGDSAMYLCASAKEWIYEQYFGPGTRLTVT.